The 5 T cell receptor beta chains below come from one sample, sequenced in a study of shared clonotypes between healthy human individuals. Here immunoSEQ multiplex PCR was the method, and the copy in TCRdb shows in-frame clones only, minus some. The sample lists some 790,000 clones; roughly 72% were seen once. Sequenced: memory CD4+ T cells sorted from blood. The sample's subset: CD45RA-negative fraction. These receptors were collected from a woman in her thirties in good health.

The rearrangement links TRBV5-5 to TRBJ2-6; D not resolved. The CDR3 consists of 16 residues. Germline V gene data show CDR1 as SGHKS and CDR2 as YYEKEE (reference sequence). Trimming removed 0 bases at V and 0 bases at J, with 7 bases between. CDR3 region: CASSLGQYSGANVLTF. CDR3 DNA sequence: TGTGCCAGCAGCTTGGGGCAGTACTCTGGGGCCAACGTCCTGACTTTC.

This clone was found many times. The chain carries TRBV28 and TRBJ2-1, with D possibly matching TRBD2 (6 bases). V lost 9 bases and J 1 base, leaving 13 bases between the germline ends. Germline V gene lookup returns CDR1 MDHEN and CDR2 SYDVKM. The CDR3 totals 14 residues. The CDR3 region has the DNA TGTGCCAGAACCGGGGGTAGGTCCTACAATGAGCAGTTCTTC. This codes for CARTGGRSYNEQFF.

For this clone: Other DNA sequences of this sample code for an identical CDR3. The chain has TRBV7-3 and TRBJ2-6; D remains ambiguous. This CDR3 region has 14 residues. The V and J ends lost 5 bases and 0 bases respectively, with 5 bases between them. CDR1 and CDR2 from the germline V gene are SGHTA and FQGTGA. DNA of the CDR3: TGTGCCAGCAGCCCGCACTCTGGGGCCAACGTCCTGACTTTC. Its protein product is CASSPHSGANVLTF.

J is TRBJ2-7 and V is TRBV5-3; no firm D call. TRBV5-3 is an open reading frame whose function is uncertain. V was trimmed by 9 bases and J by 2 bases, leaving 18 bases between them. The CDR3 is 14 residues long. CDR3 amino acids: CATSSGRQPYEQYF. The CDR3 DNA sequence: TGTGCCACCTCGAGTGGACGGCAGCCCTACGAGCAGTACTTC.

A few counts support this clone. The CDR3 coding sequence is TGTGCCAGTAGTATGGGGGGGACGTACCAAGAGACCCAGTACTTC. Its protein product is CASSMGGTYQETQYF. This chain uses TRBV19 with TRBJ2-5; TRBD2 matches 7 bases. Germline CDR1 reads LNHDA; CDR2 reads SQIVND (reference sequence). The CDR3 has 15 amino acids. Unmatched junction bases numbered 4, after V lost 3 bases and J lost 0 bases.